The 26 T cell receptor beta chains below all came from one sample that was sequenced in a study of T cells expressing NK-cell markers. Using the 5' RACE reads, TCRdb records one entry per CDR3 protein without DNA. The sample includes under 600,000 distinct CDR3 sequences. Sequenced material: blood T cells: a sorted CD56 or NKG2C T cell subset, CD4+ or CD8+ T cells, or bulk PBMC T cells (not recorded which). The receptors derive from a woman in her forties or fifties in good health.

V gene TRBV12-3 or TRBV12-4 combines with J gene TRBJ1-5; the D gene TCRdb calls, TRBD1, cannot be checked with no DNA. The length of the CDR3 is 15 residues. The CDR3 sequence: CASSLSGEGNQPQHF.

This CDR3 is CASSLAGTSGRSSEAYNEQFF. The chain joins TRBV5-1 to TRBJ2-1; with no DNA, the TCRdb D assignment of TRBD2 cannot be verified. This CDR3 is 21 amino acids long. CDR1 is SGHRS, CDR2 YFSETQ, per germline.

The chain carries TRBV29-1 and TRBJ2-1; TCRdb indicates TRBD1, and absent DNA this call remains unverified. This CDR3 contains 13 residues. Germline V gene lookup returns CDR1 SQVTM and CDR2 ANQGSEA. This chain's CDR3 is CSVGTIQGHEQFF.

This chain uses TRBV5-5 with TRBJ1-4; TCRdb reports TRBD1, a call that lacks DNA to check it against. Germline lookup yields CDR1 SGHKS and CDR2 YYEKEE (reference sequence). This CDR3 region has 13 residues. This CDR3 reads CASSFQQGDKLFF. The whole variable domain, remainder taken from reference TRBV5-5 and TRBJ1-4, is DAGVTQSPTHLIKTRGQQVTLRCSPISGHKSVSWYQQVLGQGPQFIFQYYEKEERGRGNFPDRFSARQFPNYSSELNVNALLLGDSALYLCASSFQQGDKLFFGSGTQLSVL.

The rearrangement uses TRBV7-9 and TRBJ2-7; the D gene TCRdb calls, TRBD1, cannot be checked with no DNA. The V gene's germline CDR1 is SEHNR and CDR2 FQNEAQ (reference sequence). The CDR3 runs to 13 residues. The CDR3 region is CASRHRERYEQYF.

The rearrangement joins TRBV7-2 to TRBJ1-4; TCRdb lists TRBD1, though no DNA is available to test this call. The germline gives CDR1 SGHTA, CDR2 FQGNSA. The CDR3 loop spans 15 amino acids. The CDR3: CASSATGQGTEKLFF.

The CDR3 sequence: CASSLVAGFYNEQFF. J is TRBJ2-1 and V is TRBV7-9. Looked up from germline, CDR1 is SEHNR and CDR2 is FQNEAQ (reference sequence). This CDR3 contains 15 residues.

The rearrangement joins TRBV5-1 to TRBJ2-3; TCRdb names TRBD2, which stays unverified in the absence of DNA. CDR3 length equals 14 residues. Looked up from germline, CDR1 is SGHRS and CDR2 is YFSETQ. CDR3 protein: CASGREDQADTQYF.

The chain is built from TRBV6-5 and TRBJ2-5; TCRdb reports TRBD1, a call that lacks DNA to check it against. Germline CDR1 and CDR2: MNHEY and SVGAGI. The CDR3 extends over 15 amino acids. The CDR3 sequence: CASSYYAGLGETQYF.

The chain links TRBV7-9 to TRBJ2-1; there is no DNA to check the TCRdb D call of TRBD2. From germline, CDR1 is SEHNR and CDR2 FQNEAQ (reference sequence). There are 21 residues in the CDR3. CDR3 amino acids: CASPPRVLGREGQSSYNEQFF.

J is TRBJ2-2 and V is TRBV9; the TCRdb D gene call, TRBD1, has no DNA to confirm it. The CDR3 totals 15 residues. Germline V lookup: CDR1 SGDLS, CDR2 YYNGEE. CDR3 amino acids: CASSVVQGNTGELFF.

This chain uses TRBV15 with TRBJ1-6; TCRdb returns TRBD1, unconfirmable since there is no DNA. Germline V gives CDR1 LNHNV, CDR2 YYDKDF (reference sequence). CDR3 length: 15 amino acids. The CDR3 protein is CATSKGWGANSPLHF.

The V gene is TRBV18, the J gene TRBJ2-2. This CDR3 spans 14 amino acids. Germline values: CDR1 KGHSH, CDR2 LQKENI. The CDR3: CASSPLENTGELFF. Complete variable domain (other parts from reference TRBV18 and TRBJ2-2): NAGVMQNPRHLVRRRGQEARLRCSPMKGHSHVYWYRQLPEEGLKFMVYLQKENIIDESGMPKERFSAEFPKEGPSILRIQQVVRGDSAAYFCASSPLENTGELFFGEGSRLTVL.

V and J are TRBV5-1 and TRBJ2-3; TCRdb calls TRBD2, which cannot be checked without DNA. Germline V gives CDR1 SGHRS, CDR2 YFSETQ. This CDR3 contains 17 residues. The CDR3 reads CASSPMGAGGVTDTQYF. Filled out from reference TRBV5-1 and TRBJ2-3, the complete variable domain reads KAGVTQTPRYLIKTRGQQVTLSCSPISGHRSVSWYQQTPGQGLQFLFEYFSETQRNKGNFPGRFSGRQFSNSRSEMNVSTLELGDSALYLCASSPMGAGGVTDTQYFGPGTRLTVL.

The genes are TRBV4-1 and TRBJ2-6. Germline CDR1 reads MGHRA; CDR2 reads YSYEKL. This CDR3 region has 16 residues. The CDR3 loop is CASSPLTSARANVLTF.

The CDR3 protein is CASSLAITSSSYNEQFF. V and J are TRBV12-3 or TRBV12-4 and TRBJ2-1. This CDR3 is built from 17 residues.

The chain is built from TRBV6-2 or TRBV6-3 and TRBJ2-1. The CDR3 spans 17 residues. The germline V gene encodes CDR1 MNHEY and CDR2 SVGEGT. The CDR3 is CASSYGVRSISIDEQFF.

The CDR3 here is CAISESGLANEQFF. J is TRBJ2-1 and V is TRBV10-3; as DNA is missing, the TRBD2 call by TCRdb cannot be tested. Germline V lookup: CDR1 ENHRY, CDR2 SYGVKD. This CDR3 is 14 amino acids long.

This chain uses TRBV4-2 with TRBJ2-7; TCRdb reports TRBD1, a call that lacks DNA to check it against. This CDR3 is 16 amino acids long. Per germline, CDR1 LGHNA and CDR2 YNFKEQ. The chain's CDR3 is CASSQDPDGIEREQYF.

The gene calls are TRBV16 and TRBJ2-1; TCRdb proposes TRBD1, but this gene call is untestable without DNA. The CDR3 sequence is 14 residues long. Germline CDR1 is KGHSY and CDR2 is FQNENV. The CDR3 sequence: CASSQLSRDNEQFF.

This sequence joins TRBV4-2 and TRBJ2-2. This CDR3 region has 15 residues. Germline CDR1 and CDR2: LGHNA and YNFKEQ. The CDR3 here is CASSQDLGATGELFF.

The V gene is TRBV20-1, the J gene TRBJ2-7; TCRdb calls TRBD1, which cannot be checked without DNA. The CDR3 covers 13 residues. The germline gives CDR1 DFQATT, CDR2 SNEGSKA (reference sequence). CDR3 protein: CSATGGWSNEQYF.

V gene TRBV4-1 combines with J gene TRBJ2-1; TCRdb reports TRBD2, a call that lacks DNA to check it against. Germline loops: CDR1 MGHRA, CDR2 YSYEKL. This CDR3 has 15 amino acids. This CDR3 reads CASSQEREAYNEQFF.

The chain carries TRBV10-3 and TRBJ1-1; TCRdb's D call, TRBD1, is unchecked because there is no DNA. Per the germline V gene, CDR1 is ENHRY and CDR2 is SYGVKD. The CDR3 runs to 12 residues. CDR3: CASQGLDTEAFF.

The chain combines TRBV5-1 with TRBJ1-1; TCRdb selects TRBD1, and the lack of DNA leaves this call unchecked. CDR1 and CDR2 (germline): SGHRS, YFSETQ. The CDR3 is 18 residues long. The CDR3 spells CASSLAGTGGKDNTEAFF.

This chain joins TRBV28 and TRBJ1-5; there is no DNA to check the TCRdb D call of TRBD1. This CDR3 is 17 amino acids long. Per germline, CDR1 MDHEN and CDR2 SYDVKM. CDR3 sequence: CASSLGDRVKANQPQHF.